The next 10 T cell receptor beta chains were all read from a single sample in a study of blood T cell repertoires in COVID-19. This table comes from immunoSEQ multiplex PCR, and its TCRdb copy is limited to in-frame clones, with some not included. Here the sample spans tens of thousands of clones, approximately 87% being singletons. The sequencing sample was made of peripheral blood. The receptors originated from a human donor in a cohort sampled during active COVID-19.

V is TRBV2 and J is TRBJ1-2; TRBD1 matches 10 bases. V lost 7 bases and J lost 8; bases outside the gene matches: 10. The germline gives CDR1 SNHLY, CDR2 FYNNEI. The CDR3 runs to 14 residues. DNA of the CDR3: TGTGCCAGCACCCTGACAGGGGGCATTGGAGGCTACACCTTC. This codes for CASTLTGGIGGYTF.

This chain joins TRBV3-1 (or the pseudogene TRBV3-2) and TRBJ2-5; perhaps TRBD2 as D (6 bases). V was trimmed by 10 bases and J by 5 bases, leaving 23 bases between them. Per the germline V gene, CDR1 is LGHDT and CDR2 is YNNKEL (reference sequence). The CDR3 is 15 residues long. CDR3 in DNA: TGTGCCACCGCTGGGGAGGACTCAATAAGCGAGACCCAGTACTTC. Protein product: CATAGEDSISETQYF.

This clone showed up just once. J is TRBJ2-5 and V is TRBV3-1 (or the pseudogene TRBV3-2), with 12 bases identical to TRBD2. The CDR3 loop spans 15 amino acids. Losses at the gene ends were 4 bases for V and 5 bases for J; bases not matched to a gene: 5. Germline lookup yields CDR1 LGHDT and CDR2 YNNKEL (reference sequence). In DNA, the CDR3 is TGTGCCAGCAGCCCGTCCGGGACTAGCGGGGAGACCCAGTACTTC. Protein product: CASSPSGTSGETQYF.

The V call is TRBV12-3 or TRBV12-4, the J call TRBJ1-4, with a weak D call TRBD1 (5 bases). The CDR3 totals 13 residues. V lost 8 bases and J 8 bases, leaving 15 bases between the germline ends. CDR3 residues: CASFPGRGEKLFF. The CDR3 region has the DNA TGTGCCAGCTTTCCGGGGAGGGGCGAAAAACTGTTTTTT.

This chain joins TRBV4-1 and TRBJ2-3; weak D call: TRBD1 (6 bases). V lost 3 bases, J lost 2 bases, and 12 bases lay in between. Germline values: CDR1 MGHRA, CDR2 YSYEKL. There are 15 residues in the CDR3. For the CDR3, the DNA is TGCGCCAGCAGCCACCTAGGGGGACCCACAGATACGCAGTATTTT. Encoded protein: CASSHLGGPTDTQYF.

V is TRBV27 and J is TRBJ1-2; 9 bases line up with TRBD1. The CDR3 has 15 amino acids. Germline trimming cut 5 bases from V and 1 base from J; bases unmatched to any gene: 5. Germline-derived CDR1 and CDR2 are MNHEY and SMNVEV (reference sequence). The CDR3 loop reads CASSPGTGINYGYTF. The CDR3 DNA follows: TGTGCCAGCAGTCCCGGGACAGGGATTAACTATGGCTACACCTTC.

The chain joins TRBV5-5 to TRBJ2-2, with D tentatively TRBD1 (5 bases). Germline CDR1 SGHKS, CDR2 YYEKEE (reference sequence). V was trimmed by 3 bases and J by 6 bases, leaving 6 bases between them. The CDR3 extends over 12 amino acids. Here the CDR3 reads CASSSGSGELFF. CDR3 coding DNA: TGTGCCAGCAGCTCAGGGTCCGGGGAGCTGTTTTTT.

The V call is TRBV9, the J call TRBJ2-3; D may be TRBD2 (7 bases). Germline lookup yields CDR1 SGDLS and CDR2 YYNGEE. V lost 3 bases and J lost 0, with 14 bases in between. This CDR3 has 16 residues. This CDR3 reads CASSARAGASTDTQYF. As DNA, the CDR3 is TGTGCCAGCAGCGCCAGGGCGGGGGCTAGCACAGATACGCAGTATTTT.

This chain joins TRBV6-6 and TRBJ1-3; 9 positions match TRBD1. Trimming cost V 5 bases and J 6 bases; bases outside gene matches: 11. Germline values: CDR1 MNHNY, CDR2 SVGAGI (reference sequence). CDR3 size: 16 residues. CDR3 region: CASSPVDRGSTNTIYF. DNA for the CDR3: TGTGCCAGCAGTCCCGTGGACAGGGGATCAACAAACACCATATATTTT.

This chain connects TRBV10-3 to TRBJ2-1, with D perhaps matching TRBD2 (6 bases). Trimming left V 6 bases short and J 1 base short, with 16 bases between. Germline V gene lookup returns CDR1 ENHRY and CDR2 SYGVKD. The CDR3 is 16 amino acids. Here the CDR3 DNA reads TGTGCCATCAGCGGGTTGACTAGTAAATCCTACAATGAGCAGTTCTTC. Residues: CAISGLTSKSYNEQFF.